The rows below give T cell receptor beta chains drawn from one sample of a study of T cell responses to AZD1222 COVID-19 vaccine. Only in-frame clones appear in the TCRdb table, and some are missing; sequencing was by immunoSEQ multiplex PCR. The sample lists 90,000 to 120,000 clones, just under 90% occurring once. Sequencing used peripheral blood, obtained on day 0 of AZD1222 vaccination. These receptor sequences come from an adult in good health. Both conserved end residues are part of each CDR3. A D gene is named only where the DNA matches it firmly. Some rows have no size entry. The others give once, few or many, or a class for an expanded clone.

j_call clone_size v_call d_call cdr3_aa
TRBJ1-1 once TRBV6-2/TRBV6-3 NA CASSYGGTEAFF
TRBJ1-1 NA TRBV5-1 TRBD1 CASTVPGQGANTEAFF
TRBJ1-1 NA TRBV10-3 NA CAIGKGGVNTEAFF
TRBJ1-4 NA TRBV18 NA CASSPRPVDGPTNEKLFF
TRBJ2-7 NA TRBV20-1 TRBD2 CSASGAGELYEQYF
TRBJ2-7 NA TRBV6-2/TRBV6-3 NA CASSTPAAMDYEQYF
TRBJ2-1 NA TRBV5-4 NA CASSLAVSRDYNEQFF
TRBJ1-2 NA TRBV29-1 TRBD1 CSVGTANYGYTF
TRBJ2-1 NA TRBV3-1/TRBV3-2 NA CASSQEVSSYNEQFF
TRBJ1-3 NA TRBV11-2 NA CASSLGTSGNTIYF
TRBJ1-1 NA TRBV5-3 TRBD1 CARSFPGTGVNTEAFF
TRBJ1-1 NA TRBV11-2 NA CASSLVVLGNTEAFF
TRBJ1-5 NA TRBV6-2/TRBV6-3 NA CASSYLRGYSNQPQHF
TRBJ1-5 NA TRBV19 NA CDTGASGQPQHF
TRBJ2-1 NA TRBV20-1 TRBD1 CSASSGQGYNEQFF
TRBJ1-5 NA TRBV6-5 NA CASREGGNQPQHF
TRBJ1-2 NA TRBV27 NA CASSLTLVNGYTF
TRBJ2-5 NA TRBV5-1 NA CASSSWGSGETQYF
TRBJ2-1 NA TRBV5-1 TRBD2 CASSISGGAFDEQFF
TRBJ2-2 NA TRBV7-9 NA CASTIETGELFF
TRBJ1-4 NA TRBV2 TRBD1 CASSLDRGLEKLFF
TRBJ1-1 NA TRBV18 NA CASSPLENTEAFF
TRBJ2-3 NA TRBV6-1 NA CASSEGGSPSTDTQYF
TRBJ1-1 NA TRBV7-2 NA CASSWQGNTEAFF
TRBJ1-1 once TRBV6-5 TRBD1 CASSSRITGGWSGAFF
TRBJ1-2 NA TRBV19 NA CASSIPQVIGYTF
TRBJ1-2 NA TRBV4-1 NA CASSQGQGMGYGYTF
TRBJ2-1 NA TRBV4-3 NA CASSQSWPYNEQFF
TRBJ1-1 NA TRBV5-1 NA CASMGGLNTEAFF
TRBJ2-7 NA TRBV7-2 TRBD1 CATSSDRGPPYEQYF
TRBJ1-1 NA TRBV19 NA CASSPRRTAVNTEAFF
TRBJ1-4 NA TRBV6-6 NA CASSWGATGEKLFF
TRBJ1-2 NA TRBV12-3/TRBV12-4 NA CASSLGSARGYTF
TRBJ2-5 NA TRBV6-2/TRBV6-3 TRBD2 CASSDAGGGSETQYF
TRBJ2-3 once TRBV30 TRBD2 CAWSAGGPTDTQYF
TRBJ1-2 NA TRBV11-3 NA CASSPRDTGNYGYTF
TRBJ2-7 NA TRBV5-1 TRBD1 CASSQMGQPYEQYF
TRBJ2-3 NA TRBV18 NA CASSPLGRDPTDTQYF
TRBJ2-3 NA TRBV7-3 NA CASSLRGISTDTQYF
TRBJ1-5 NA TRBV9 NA CASSVSPGGPQHF
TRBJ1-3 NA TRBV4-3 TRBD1 CASSSQTGPGNTIYF
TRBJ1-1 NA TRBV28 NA CASSQGHVNTEAFF
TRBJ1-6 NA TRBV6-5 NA CASSSNRQKYNSPLHF
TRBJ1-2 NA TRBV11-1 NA CASSQRGYGYTF